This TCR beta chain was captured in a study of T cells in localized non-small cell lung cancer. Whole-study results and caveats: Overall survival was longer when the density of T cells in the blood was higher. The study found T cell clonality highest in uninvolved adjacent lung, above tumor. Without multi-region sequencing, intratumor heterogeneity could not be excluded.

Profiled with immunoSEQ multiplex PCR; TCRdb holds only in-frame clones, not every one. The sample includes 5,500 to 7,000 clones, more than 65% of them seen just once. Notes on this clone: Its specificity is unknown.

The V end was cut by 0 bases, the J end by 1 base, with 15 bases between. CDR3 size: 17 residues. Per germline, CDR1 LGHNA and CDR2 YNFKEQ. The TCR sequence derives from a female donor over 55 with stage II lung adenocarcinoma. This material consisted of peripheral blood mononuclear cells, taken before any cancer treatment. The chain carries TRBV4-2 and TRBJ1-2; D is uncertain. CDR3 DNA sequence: TGTGCCAGCAGCCAAGATCTTTTCGGACCGGGTAACTATGGCTACACCTTC. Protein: CASSQDLFGPGNYGYTF.